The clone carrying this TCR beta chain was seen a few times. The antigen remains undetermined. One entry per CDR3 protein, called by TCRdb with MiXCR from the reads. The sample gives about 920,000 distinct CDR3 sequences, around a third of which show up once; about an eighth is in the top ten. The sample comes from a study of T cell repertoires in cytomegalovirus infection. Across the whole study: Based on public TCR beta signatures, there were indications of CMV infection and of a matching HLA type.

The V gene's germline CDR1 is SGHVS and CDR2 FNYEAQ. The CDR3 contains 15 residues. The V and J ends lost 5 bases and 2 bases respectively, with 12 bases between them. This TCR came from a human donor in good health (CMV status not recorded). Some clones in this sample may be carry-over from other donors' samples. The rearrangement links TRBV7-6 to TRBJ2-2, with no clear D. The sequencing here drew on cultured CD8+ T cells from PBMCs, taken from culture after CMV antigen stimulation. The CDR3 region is CASSDEDDNTGELFF. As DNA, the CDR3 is TGTGCCAGCAGCGACGAGGACGATAACACCGGGGAGCTGTTTTTT.